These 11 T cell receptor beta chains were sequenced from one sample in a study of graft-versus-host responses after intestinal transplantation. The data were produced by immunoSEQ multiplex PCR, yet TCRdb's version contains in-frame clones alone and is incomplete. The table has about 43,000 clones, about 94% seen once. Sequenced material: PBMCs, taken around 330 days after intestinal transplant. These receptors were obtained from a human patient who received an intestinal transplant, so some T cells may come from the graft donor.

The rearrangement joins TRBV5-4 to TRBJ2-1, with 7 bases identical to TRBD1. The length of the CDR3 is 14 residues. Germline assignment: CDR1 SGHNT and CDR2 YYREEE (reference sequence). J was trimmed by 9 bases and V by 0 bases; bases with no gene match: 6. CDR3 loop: CASSLATGVSEQFF. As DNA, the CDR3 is TGTGCCAGCAGCTTGGCTACAGGGGTTAGTGAGCAGTTCTTC.

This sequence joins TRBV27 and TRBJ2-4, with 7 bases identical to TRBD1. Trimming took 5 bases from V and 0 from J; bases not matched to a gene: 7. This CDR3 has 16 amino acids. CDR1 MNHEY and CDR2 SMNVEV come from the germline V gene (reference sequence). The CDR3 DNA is TGTGCCAGCAGTAACGAGACAGGGCTAGCCAAAAACATTCAGTACTTC. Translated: CASSNETGLAKNIQYF.

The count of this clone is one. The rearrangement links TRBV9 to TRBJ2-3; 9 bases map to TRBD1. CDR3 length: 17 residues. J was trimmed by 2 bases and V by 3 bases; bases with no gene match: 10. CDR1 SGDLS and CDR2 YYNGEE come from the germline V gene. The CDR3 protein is CASSARDRVPPTDTQYF. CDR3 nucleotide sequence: TGTGCCAGCAGCGCCCGGGACAGGGTCCCCCCCACAGATACGCAGTATTTT. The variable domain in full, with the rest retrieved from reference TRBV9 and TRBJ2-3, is DSGVTQTPKHLITATGQRVTLRCSPRSGDLSVYWYQQSLDQGLQFLIQYYNGEERAKGNILERFSAQQFPDLHSELNLSSLELGDSALYFCASSARDRVPPTDTQYFGPGTRLTVL.

CDR3 amino acids: CASSLSGPGYEQYF. The CDR3 DNA reads as TGTGCCAGCAGTCTATCCGGACCGGGCTACGAGCAGTACTTC. This sequence joins TRBV6-5 and TRBJ2-7, with no clear D. The germline V and J ends were trimmed by 5 bases and 3 bases, with 14 bases remaining between them. This CDR3 has 14 residues. The germline V gene has CDR1 MNHEY and CDR2 SVGAGI.

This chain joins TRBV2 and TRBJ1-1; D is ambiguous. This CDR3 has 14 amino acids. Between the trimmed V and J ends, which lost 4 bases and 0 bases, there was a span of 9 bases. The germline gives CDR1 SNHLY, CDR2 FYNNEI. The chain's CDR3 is CASSAFALNTEAFF. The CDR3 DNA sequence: TGTGCCAGCAGTGCTTTTGCGCTGAACACTGAAGCTTTCTTT.

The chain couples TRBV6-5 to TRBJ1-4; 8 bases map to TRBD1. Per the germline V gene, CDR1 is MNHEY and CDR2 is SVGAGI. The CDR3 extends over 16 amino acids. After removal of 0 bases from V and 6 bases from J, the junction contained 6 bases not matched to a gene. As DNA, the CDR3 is TGTGCCAGCAGTTACTCGCTGTCAGGGGGCTATGAAAAACTGTTTTTT. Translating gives CASSYSLSGGYEKLFF.

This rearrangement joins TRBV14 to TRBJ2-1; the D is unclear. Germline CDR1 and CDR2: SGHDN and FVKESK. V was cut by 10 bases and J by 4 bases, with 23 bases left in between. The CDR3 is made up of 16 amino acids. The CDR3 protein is CANYTFQDDGYNEQFF. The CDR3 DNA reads TGTGCCAACTACACTTTCCAGGACGACGGATACAATGAGCAGTTCTTC.

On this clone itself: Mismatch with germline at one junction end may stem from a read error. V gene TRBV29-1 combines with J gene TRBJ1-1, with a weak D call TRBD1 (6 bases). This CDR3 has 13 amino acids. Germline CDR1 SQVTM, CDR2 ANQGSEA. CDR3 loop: CSIEGDMNTEAFF. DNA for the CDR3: TGCAGCATTGAGGGGGATATGAACACTGAAGCTTTCTTT.

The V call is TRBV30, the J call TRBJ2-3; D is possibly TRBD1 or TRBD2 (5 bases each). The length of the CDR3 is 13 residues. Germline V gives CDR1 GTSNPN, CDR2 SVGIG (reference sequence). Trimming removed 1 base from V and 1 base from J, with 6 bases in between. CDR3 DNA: TGTGCCTGGAGTGGAGGGGGCACAGATACGCAGTATTTT. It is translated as CAWSGGGTDTQYF.

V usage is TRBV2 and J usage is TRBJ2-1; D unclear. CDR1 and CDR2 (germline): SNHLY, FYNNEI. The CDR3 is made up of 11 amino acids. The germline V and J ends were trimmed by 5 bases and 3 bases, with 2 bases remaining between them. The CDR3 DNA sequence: TGTGCCAGCAGTTACTACAATGAGCAGTTCTTC. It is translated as CASSYYNEQFF.

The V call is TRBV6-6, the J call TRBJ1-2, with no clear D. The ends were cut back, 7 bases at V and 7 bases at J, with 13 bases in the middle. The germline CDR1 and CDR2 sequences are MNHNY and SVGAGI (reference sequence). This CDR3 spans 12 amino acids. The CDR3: CASITDRGGYTF. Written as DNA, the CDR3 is TGTGCCAGCATCACGGACCGGGGTGGCTACACCTTC.